This T cell receptor (beta chain) was recovered during a study of cytomegalovirus exposure and HLA in healthy donors. Germline CDR1 reads SGHRS; CDR2 reads YFSETQ. The CDR3 is 15 amino acids. Trimming took 4 bases from V and 3 from J, leaving 16 bases between them. Vbeta (60) and Jbeta (13) primers were used in the PCR. Assay used: immunoSEQ multiplex PCR; TCRdb lists only in-frame clones, some missing. The sample carries some 150,000 clones, 79% recorded once. The V and J genes are TRBV5-1 and TRBJ2-5; possibly TRBD1 for D (6 bases). This sequence was found in a man aged 35 to 55 in good health and CMV-seronegative. Sequenced sample: PBMCs. CDR3 DNA: TGCGCCAGCAGCCTTCAACCGGGACACGAAGAGACCCAGTACTTC. It is translated as CASSLQPGHEETQYF.